The clone carrying this T cell receptor (beta chain) showed up just a few times. CDR3 size: 16 residues. After removal of 5 bases from V and 2 bases from J, the junction contained 5 bases not matched to a gene. Germline-derived CDR1 and CDR2 are SGHAT and FQDESV (reference sequence). These data belong to a study of blood T cells in healthy people across ages. Sample donors were healthy Caucasian individuals that came from Russia, aged roughly 6 to 100. PCR was performed a second time for roughly 6 to 12 cycles using a sample-barcoded 5' primer and a J-beta primer mix. TCRdb called the 5' RACE reads again in MiXCR, with one record for every CDR3 protein. The sample includes around 1,000,000 distinct CDR3 sequences, 35% to 40% seen only once; the top ten take roughly 13%.

This TCR was sampled from a man aged 18 to 29 in good health. The sequencing sample was made of blood. The V gene is TRBV11-1, the J gene TRBJ2-3; 12 positions match TRBD2. The CDR3 loop reads CASSAGLAGNTDTQYF. The CDR3 nucleotides read TGTGCCAGCAGCGCCGGACTAGCGGGGAACACAGATACGCAGTATTTT.